The T cell receptor beta chain under discussion was sequenced for a study of blood T cell repertoires in COVID-19. The overall study: Samples taken during acute and convalescent COVID-19 were collected in the United States, Italy and Spain. PBMCs, B-cell-depleted T cells, or T cells provided the cDNA or gDNA that made up the material.

This clone was observed a few times. V dropped 4 bases and J dropped 4; count of bases not matched to a gene: 12. Germline V lookup: CDR1 SGHKS, CDR2 YYEKEE (reference sequence). The CDR3 is made up of 16 amino acids. In the study's own analysis: Quantification of nucleated cells was approximated via reference gene primer amplification. Data came from immunoSEQ multiplex PCR; TCRdb stores just in-frame clones and leaves some out. The V and J calls and clone size come from that table; D and trimming were worked out from the DNA. Of roughly 200,000 clones detected, around nine tenths appear once; the ten largest clones hold 15% to 20%.

Sequencing was carried out using peripheral blood. J is TRBJ2-5 and V is TRBV5-5; TRBD2 agrees at 8 bases. This receptor was taken from a man aged 50 to 59 with COVID-19, enrolled during active disease. The CDR3 reads CASSPFRAGGGETQYF. The CDR3 DNA follows: TGTGCCAGCAGCCCCTTTCGGGCGGGGGGAGGAGAGACCCAGTACTTC.